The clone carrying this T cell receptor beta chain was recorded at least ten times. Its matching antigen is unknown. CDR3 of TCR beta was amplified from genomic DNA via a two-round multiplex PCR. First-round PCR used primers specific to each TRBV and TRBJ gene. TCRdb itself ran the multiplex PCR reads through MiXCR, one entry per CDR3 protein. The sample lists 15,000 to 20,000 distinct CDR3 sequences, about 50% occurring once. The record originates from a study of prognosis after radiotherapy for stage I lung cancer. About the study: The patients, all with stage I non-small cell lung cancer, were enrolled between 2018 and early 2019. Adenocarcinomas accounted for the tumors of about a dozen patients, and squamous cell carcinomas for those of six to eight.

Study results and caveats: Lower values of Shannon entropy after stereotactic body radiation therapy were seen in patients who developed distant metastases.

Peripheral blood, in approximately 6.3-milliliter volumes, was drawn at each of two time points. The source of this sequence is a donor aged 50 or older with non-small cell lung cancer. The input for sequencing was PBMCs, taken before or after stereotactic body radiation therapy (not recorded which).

This CDR3 reads CASSRRLAEHNEQFF. CDR3 DNA: TGTGCCAGCAGCCGTCGACTAGCGGAACACAATGAGCAGTTCTTC. The V and J genes are TRBV4-2 and TRBJ2-1; 9 nucleotides match TRBD2. V dropped 4 bases and J dropped 5; count of bases not matched to a gene: 6. The CDR3 totals 15 residues. Per the germline V gene, CDR1 is LGHNA and CDR2 is YNFKEQ.